The following is a TCR beta chain sequence with its context. These data come from a study of glioma-infiltrating T cells after dendritic cell vaccination. The method was immunoSEQ multiplex PCR; TCRdb's version includes in-frame clones alone and lacks a portion of them. The repertoire consists of 75,000 to 95,000 clones, with over 75% occurring once and the leading ten covering 2% to 2.5%. This CDR3 is 17 amino acids long. Trimming cost V 0 bases and J 1 base; bases outside gene matches: 4. The germline V gene encodes CDR1 MNHEY and CDR2 SMNVEV (reference sequence). This sample's time point: after dendritic cell vaccination, including at tumor progression/relapse.

The chain couples TRBV27 to TRBJ1-3, with 9 nucleotides matching TRBD1. This TCR derives from a human donor with glioblastoma. The source material was blood, sampled after dendritic cell vaccination. The CDR3 reads CASSLSGTGWSGNTIYF. In DNA form, the CDR3 reads TGTGCCAGCAGTTTATCCGGGACAGGGTGGTCTGGAAACACCATATATTTT.